These 27 T cell receptor beta chains originate from one sample sequenced in a study of blood T cell repertoires in COVID-19. Assay used: immunoSEQ multiplex PCR; TCRdb lists only in-frame clones, some missing. Of around 130,000 clones in the sample, 84% were seen once. The sequenced material came from peripheral blood. These receptors all stem from a man aged 60 to 69 with acute or convalescent COVID-19.

This clone was detected a few times. CDR3 sequence (DNA): TGTGCCAGCAGCGGGACAGGGAGGACCTACGAGCAGTACTTC. It is translated as CASSGTGRTYEQYF. The gene calls are TRBV27 and TRBJ2-7; 9 nucleotides agree with TRBD1. Germline CDR1 is MNHEY and CDR2 is SMNVEV (reference sequence). The CDR3 extends over 14 amino acids. V gave up 6 bases and J gave up 2 bases; unmatched junction bases: 5.

This clone was counted once. For the CDR3, the DNA is TGCGCCAGCAGCTTGGAGAGTGAAAAACTGTTTTTT. Translated, it gives CASSLESEKLFF. This chain joins TRBV5-1 and TRBJ1-4; D ambiguous. V gave up 0 bases and J gave up 7 bases, with 4 bases separating them. Germline loops: CDR1 SGHRS, CDR2 YFSETQ. This CDR3 contains 12 residues. The full variable domain, rest sourced from reference TRBV5-1 and TRBJ1-4, is KAGVTQTPRYLIKTRGQQVTLSCSPISGHRSVSWYQQTPGQGLQFLFEYFSETQRNKGNFPGRFSGRQFSNSRSEMNVSTLELGDSALYLCASSLESEKLFFGSGTQLSVL.

V and J are TRBV28 and TRBJ2-7; 10 bases map to TRBD2. V gave up 7 bases and J gave up 3 bases; unmatched junction bases: 9. CDR3 length equals 15 residues. Germline V gene data show CDR1 as MDHEN and CDR2 as SYDVKM. CDR3 region: CASISIAGGNYEQYF. CDR3 sequence (DNA): TGTGCCAGCATTTCTATAGCGGGGGGCAACTACGAGCAGTACTTC.

This sequence joins TRBV5-1 and TRBJ2-1, with D unresolved. Per germline, CDR1 SGHRS and CDR2 YFSETQ. The germline V and J ends were trimmed by 2 bases and 8 bases, with 8 bases remaining between them. The CDR3 consists of 12 residues. The CDR3 sequence is CASSFGSDEQFF. The CDR3, as DNA: TGCGCCAGCAGCTTTGGCAGTGATGAGCAGTTCTTC.

As regards this clone: This sample includes further DNA sequences coding for the same CDR3. The V call is TRBV7-2, the J call TRBJ1-3; D might be TRBD1 (5 bases). V was trimmed by 3 bases and J by 0 bases, leaving 12 bases between them. Germline V gene sequence: CDR1 SGHTA, CDR2 FQGNSA. The CDR3 has 16 residues. This CDR3 is CASSLVGGNSGNTIYF. The CDR3 DNA sequence: TGTGCCAGCAGCTTGGTGGGGGGAAACTCTGGAAACACCATATATTTT.

The rearrangement joins TRBV12-1 to TRBJ2-1; the DNA was not used to check the table's D call, TRBD1. TRBV12-1 is a listed pseudogene. This CDR3 has 15 amino acids. Here the CDR3 DNA reads TGTGCCAGCAGCTTTGACAGCTCTCACCTCCATGAGCAGTTCTTC. Its protein product is CASSFDSSHLHEQFF.

The rearrangement joins TRBV6-4 to TRBJ1-1, with a tentative D call TRBD1 (5 bases). The CDR3 totals 14 residues. Trimming cost V 4 bases and J 1 base, with 10 bases left between them. The germline V gene encodes CDR1 MRHNA and CDR2 SNTAGT. CDR3 coding DNA: TGTGCCAGCAGTGTGACAGCGCAGAACACTGAAGCTTTCTTT. This gives the protein CASSVTAQNTEAFF.

This chain joins TRBV3-1 (or the pseudogene TRBV3-2) and TRBJ2-1; 13 bases match TRBD2. CDR3 length: 15 residues. Trimming removed 3 bases from V and 7 bases from J; junction bases left unmatched: 3. Germline lookup yields CDR1 LGHDT and CDR2 YNNKEL (reference sequence). CDR3 in amino acids: CASSQKTSGRNEQFF. DNA for the CDR3: TGTGCCAGCAGCCAGAAGACTAGCGGGAGGAATGAGCAGTTCTTC.

The gene calls are TRBV6-5 and TRBJ1-2; no clear D gene. Germline V CDR1 and CDR2: MNHEY, SVGAGI. V lost 0 bases and J 8 bases, leaving 10 bases between the germline ends. The CDR3 is 13 residues long. Here the CDR3 DNA reads TGTGCCAGCAGTTACTCCTACAGCAGGGGCTACACCTTC. Its translation: CASSYSYSRGYTF.

This chain connects TRBV9 to TRBJ2-4; TRBD1 matches at 9 bases. The J segment lost 6 bases and the V segment lost 2 bases, leaving 0 bases of the junction unmatched. CDR3 size: 13 residues. Germline lookup yields CDR1 SGDLS and CDR2 YYNGEE. The CDR3 protein is CASSVTGGNIQYF. The CDR3 DNA follows: TGTGCCAGCAGCGTGACAGGGGGAAACATTCAGTACTTC.

This clone was counted only a few times. This chain uses TRBV13 with TRBJ2-3, with TRBD2 matching over 7 bases. Germline V lookup: CDR1 PRHDT, CDR2 FYEKMQ (reference sequence). Losses at the gene ends were 3 bases for V and 1 base for J; bases not matched to a gene: 7. The CDR3 is made up of 16 amino acids. In DNA, the CDR3 is TGTGCCAGCAGCTTGGGATGGGCGGGGGGCACAGATACGCAGTATTTT. This encodes CASSLGWAGGTDTQYF.

This clone occurred a few times. V gene TRBV5-4 combines with J gene TRBJ2-7; D is perhaps TRBD2 (5 bases). The CDR3 runs 14 residues. The V gene lost 4 bases and the J gene lost 5 bases, with 16 bases spanning the gap. In germline, CDR1 is SGHNT, CDR2 YYREEE (reference sequence). This CDR3 reads CASSPAPEVDEQYF. The CDR3 DNA sequence: TGTGCCAGCAGCCCCGCCCCGGAGGTCGACGAGCAGTACTTC.

The chain links TRBV5-4 to TRBJ2-3; maybe TRBD2 (7 bases). V was clipped by 3 bases and J by 6 bases, with 14 bases between them. The CDR3 totals 14 residues. Germline V gene data show CDR1 as SGHNT and CDR2 as YYREEE (reference sequence). CDR3 nucleotide sequence: TGTGCCAGCAGCTCCCGCGGGGGCTCGGATACGCAGTATTTT. Protein product: CASSSRGGSDTQYF.

This chain joins TRBV20-1 and TRBJ2-2; 7 bases align to TRBD1. J was trimmed by 3 bases and V by 3 bases; bases with no gene match: 7. Germline CDR1 is DFQATT and CDR2 is SNEGSKA (reference sequence). The CDR3 has 15 residues. The CDR3 DNA is TGCAGTGCTAGTTTCCCAGGGGGAGACACCGGGGAGCTGTTTTTT. This encodes CSASFPGGDTGELFF.

J is TRBJ2-7 and V is TRBV10-1, with TRBD1 identical over 7 bases. CDR3 length: 13 amino acids. Germline V gene lookup returns CDR1 WNHNN and CDR2 SYGVQD (reference sequence). Unmatched junction bases numbered 8, after V lost 6 bases and J lost 6 bases. CDR3 sequence: CASSKTGAGEQYF. CDR3 nucleotides: TGCGCCAGCAGCAAAACAGGGGCCGGCGAGCAGTACTTC.

V usage is TRBV20-1 and J usage is TRBJ2-1; D gene ambiguous. The germline gives CDR1 DFQATT, CDR2 SNEGSKA (reference sequence). V was shortened by 5 bases and J by 8 bases, with 10 bases between the two germline ends. CDR3 size: 11 residues. CDR3 in amino acids: CSAGSVDEQFF. The CDR3 nucleotides read TGCAGTGCTGGTAGTGTCGATGAGCAGTTCTTC.

The rearrangement uses TRBV14 and TRBJ1-5, with 9 bases matching TRBD1. CDR1 SGHDN and CDR2 FVKESK come from the germline V gene. V gave up 2 bases and J gave up 6 bases; unmatched junction bases: 5. This CDR3 is 15 amino acids long. The CDR3 protein is CASSQTGTGPQPQHF. The CDR3 DNA follows: TGTGCCAGCAGCCAAACAGGGACAGGGCCTCAGCCCCAGCATTTT.

The chain couples TRBV30 to TRBJ2-5, with 13 positions matching TRBD2. The germline V gene has CDR1 GTSNPN and CDR2 SVGIG (reference sequence). CDR3 length: 22 amino acids. V was clipped by 0 bases and J by 1 base; unmatched bases: 20. CDR3 sequence: CAWSVRGALAGGPGRLQETQYF. Written as DNA, the CDR3 is TGTGCCTGGAGTGTAAGGGGGGCACTAGCGGGAGGGCCAGGGCGGCTCCAAGAGACCCAGTACTTC. The whole variable domain, remainder taken from reference TRBV30 and TRBJ2-5, is SQTIHQWPATLVQPVGSPLSLECTVEGTSNPNLYWYRQAAGRGLQLLFYSVGIGQISSEVPQNLSASRPQDRQFILSSKKLLLSDSGFYLCAWSVRGALAGGPGRLQETQYFGPGTRLLVL.

The gene calls are TRBV6-2 or TRBV6-3 and TRBJ2-7, with 7 bases aligning to TRBD1. The trim removed 5 bases at V and 6 bases at J, leaving 7 bases unmatched. The germline V gene has CDR1 MNHEY and CDR2 SVGEGT. This CDR3 spans 13 amino acids. CDR3 protein: CASSVTGSSEQYF. CDR3 DNA sequence: TGTGCCAGCAGTGTGACAGGGTCCAGCGAGCAGTACTTC.

The genes are TRBV24-1 and TRBJ2-3, with D unresolved. Between the trimmed V and J ends, which lost 4 bases and 0 bases, there was a span of 7 bases. The germline gives CDR1 KGHDR, CDR2 SFDVKD. CDR3 size: 14 residues. DNA for the CDR3: TGTGCCACCAGTGAAATGTCTAGCACAGATACGCAGTATTTT. This gives the protein CATSEMSSTDTQYF.

V and J are TRBV9 and TRBJ2-2; D not resolved. Germline V gene lookup returns CDR1 SGDLS and CDR2 YYNGEE. Trimming cost V 1 base and J 0 bases, with 7 bases left between them. The CDR3 sequence is 15 residues long. CDR3 amino acids: CASSVSVANTGELFF. As DNA, the CDR3 is TGTGCCAGCAGCGTATCGGTAGCGAACACCGGGGAGCTGTTTTTT. The whole variable domain, filled in from reference TRBV9 and TRBJ2-2, reads DSGVTQTPKHLITATGQRVTLRCSPRSGDLSVYWYQQSLDQGLQFLIQYYNGEERAKGNILERFSAQQFPDLHSELNLSSLELGDSALYFCASSVSVANTGELFFGEGSRLTVL.

V usage is TRBV5-1 and J usage is TRBJ2-1; TRBD2 matches at 8 bases. The CDR3 extends over 16 amino acids. The J segment lost 7 bases and the V segment lost 0 bases, leaving 9 bases of the junction unmatched. Per germline, CDR1 SGHRS and CDR2 YFSETQ. The CDR3 loop reads CASSLVPAGVKNEQFF. The CDR3 region has the DNA TGCGCCAGCAGCTTGGTCCCAGCGGGAGTTAAAAATGAGCAGTTCTTC.

This clone was detected a few times. V usage is TRBV4-1 and J usage is TRBJ1-5; 7 bases line up with TRBD1. In germline, CDR1 is MGHRA, CDR2 YSYEKL. The length of the CDR3 is 17 residues. V shed 0 bases, J shed 3 bases, and the junction held 8 bases outside the gene matches. The CDR3 DNA is TGCGCCAGCAGCCAAGATCGCGACAGGGCAAACAATCAGCCCCAGCATTTT. Its translation: CASSQDRDRANNQPQHF.

The chain combines TRBV28 with TRBJ2-7; TRBD1 agrees at 11 bases. J was trimmed by 4 bases and V by 4 bases; bases with no gene match: 12. Germline V CDR1 and CDR2: MDHEN, SYDVKM. The CDR3 runs to 17 residues. In DNA form, the CDR3 reads TGTGCCAGCAGTTCAACCTGGGACAGGGGGACGCGGTACGAGCAGTACTTC. Amino acid sequence: CASSSTWDRGTRYEQYF.

Comments on this clone: In the same sample, other DNA sequences code for this CDR3. J is TRBJ2-1 and V is TRBV18; 13 nucleotides line up with TRBD2. The CDR3 is 17 residues long. CDR1 KGHSH and CDR2 LQKENI come from the germline V gene. Trimming removed 1 base from V and 4 bases from J; junction bases left unmatched: 4. The CDR3, as DNA: TGTGCCAGCTCACCACGGACTAGCGGGAGTTCATACAATGAGCAGTTCTTC. Amino acid sequence: CASSPRTSGSSYNEQFF.

The chain recombines TRBV23-1 with TRBJ2-2; 9 nucleotides align to TRBD2. TRBV23-1 counts as an open reading frame of uncertain function. With V trimmed by 0 bases and J by 2 bases, 7 bases remained unmatched. CDR3 length: 18 amino acids. Here the CDR3 reads CASSQSTGGGGNTGELFF. DNA for the CDR3: TGCGCCAGCAGTCAATCGACGGGCGGGGGGGGAAACACCGGGGAGCTGTTTTTT.

The CDR3 sequence: CASSLQDRGTYEQYF. The CDR3 DNA is TGTGCCAGTAGTTTACAGGACAGGGGCACCTACGAGCAGTACTTC. The chain joins TRBV19 to TRBJ2-7, with 9 nucleotides matching TRBD1. The germline gives CDR1 LNHDA, CDR2 SQIVND (reference sequence). The junction had 7 bases not matched to a gene; V was cut back by 5 bases and J by 2 bases. The CDR3 spans 15 residues. The full variable domain, in which reference TRBV19 and TRBJ2-7 provide the parts outside the CDR3, is DGGITQSPKYLFRKEGQNVTLSCEQNLNHDAMYWYRQDPGQGLRLIYYSQIVNDFQKGDIAEGYSVSREKKESFPLTVTSAQKNPTAFYLCASSLQDRGTYEQYFGPGTRLTVT.